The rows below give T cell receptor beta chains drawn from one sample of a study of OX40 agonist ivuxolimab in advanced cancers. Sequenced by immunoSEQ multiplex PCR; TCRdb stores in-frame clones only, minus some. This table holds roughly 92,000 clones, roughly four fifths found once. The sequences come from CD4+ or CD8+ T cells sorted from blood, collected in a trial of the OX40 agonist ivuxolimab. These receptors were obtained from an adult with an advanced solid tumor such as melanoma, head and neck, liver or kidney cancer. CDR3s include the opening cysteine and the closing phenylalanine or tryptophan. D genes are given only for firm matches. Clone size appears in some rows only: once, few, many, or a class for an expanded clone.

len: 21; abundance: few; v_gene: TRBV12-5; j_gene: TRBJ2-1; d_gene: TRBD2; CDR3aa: CASGLSILAGGSPRRYNEQFF; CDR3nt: TGTGCTAGTGGTTTGTCGATTCTAGCGGGAGGGTCCCCACGACGATACAATGAGCAGTTCTTC
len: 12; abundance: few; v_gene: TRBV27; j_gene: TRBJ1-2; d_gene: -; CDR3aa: CASSLKGSAYTF; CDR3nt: TGTGCCAGCAGTTTAAAGGGTTCAGCCTACACCTTC
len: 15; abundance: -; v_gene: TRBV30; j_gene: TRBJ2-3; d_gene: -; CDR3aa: CAWSADTPSTDTQYF; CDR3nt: TGTGCCTGGAGTGCAGACACACCTAGCACAGATACGCAGTATTTT
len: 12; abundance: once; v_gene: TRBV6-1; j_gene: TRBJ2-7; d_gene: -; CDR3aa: CASKSLVYEQYF; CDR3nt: TGTGCCAGCAAATCCTTGGTCTACGAGCAGTACTTC
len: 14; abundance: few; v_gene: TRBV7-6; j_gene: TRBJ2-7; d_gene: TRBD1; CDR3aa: CASSSGQGFHEQYF; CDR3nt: TGTGCCAGCAGCTCTGGACAGGGGTTCCACGAGCAGTACTTC
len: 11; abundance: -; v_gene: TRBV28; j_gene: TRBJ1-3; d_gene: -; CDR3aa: CASIRGNTIYF; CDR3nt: TGTGCCAGCATTCGAGGAAACACCATATATTTT
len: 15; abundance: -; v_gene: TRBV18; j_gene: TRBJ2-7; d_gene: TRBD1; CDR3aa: CASSPPRQGRNEQYF; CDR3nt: TGTGCCAGCTCACCTCCGAGACAGGGTAGAAACGAGCAGTACTTC
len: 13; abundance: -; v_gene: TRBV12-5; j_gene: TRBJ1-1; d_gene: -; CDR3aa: CASRVQENTEAFF; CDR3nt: TGTGCTAGTAGAGTACAAGAGAACACTGAAGCTTTCTTT
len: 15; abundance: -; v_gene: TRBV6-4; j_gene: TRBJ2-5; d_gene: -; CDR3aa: CASSERGDLQETQYF; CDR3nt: TGTGCCAGCAGTGAGCGAGGTGACTTGCAAGAGACCCAGTACTTC
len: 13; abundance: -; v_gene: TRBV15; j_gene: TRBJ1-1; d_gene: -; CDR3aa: CATSRGQGTEAFF; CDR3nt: TGTGCCACCAGCAGAGGGCAGGGCACTGAAGCTTTCTTT
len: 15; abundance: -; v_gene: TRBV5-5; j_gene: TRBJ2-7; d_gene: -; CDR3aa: CASSLSVEGHYEQYF; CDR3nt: TGTGCCAGCAGCTTGTCCGTCGAGGGCCACTACGAGCAGTACTTC
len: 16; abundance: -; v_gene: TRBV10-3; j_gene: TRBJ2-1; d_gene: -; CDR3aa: CAISEASEGRYNEQFF; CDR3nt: TGTGCCATCAGTGAGGCGTCGGAGGGCCGTTACAATGAGCAGTTCTTC
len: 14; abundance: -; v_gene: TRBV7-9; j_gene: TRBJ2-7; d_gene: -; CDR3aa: CASSQTAASYEQYF; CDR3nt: TGTGCCAGCAGCCAAACCGCGGCGTCCTACGAGCAGTACTTC
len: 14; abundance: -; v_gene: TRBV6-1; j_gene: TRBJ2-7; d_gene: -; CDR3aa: CASSTEIRSYEQYF; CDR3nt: TGTGCCAGCAGTACAGAGATCCGTTCGTACGAGCAGTACTTC
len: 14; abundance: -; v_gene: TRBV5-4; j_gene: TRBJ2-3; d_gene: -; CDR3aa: CASSLHGGTDTQYF; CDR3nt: TGTGCCAGCAGCTTGCACGGGGGCACAGATACGCAGTATTTT
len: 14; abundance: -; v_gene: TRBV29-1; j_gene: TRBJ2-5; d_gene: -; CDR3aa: CSVEDVSSRQTQYF; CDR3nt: TGCAGCGTTGAAGATGTGTCTAGCCGCCAGACCCAGTACTTC
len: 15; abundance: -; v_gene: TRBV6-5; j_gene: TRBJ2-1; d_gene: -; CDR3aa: CASSQPGLISNEQFF; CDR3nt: TGTGCCAGCAGCCAGCCGGGACTGATATCCAATGAGCAGTTCTTC
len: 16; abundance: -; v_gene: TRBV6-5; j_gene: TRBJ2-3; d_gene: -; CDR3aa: CASSYSWRKMGDTQYF; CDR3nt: TGTGCCAGCAGTTACTCGTGGAGGAAAATGGGAGATACGCAGTATTTT
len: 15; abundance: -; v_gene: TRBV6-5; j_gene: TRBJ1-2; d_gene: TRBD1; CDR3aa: CASSQGGQINYGYTF; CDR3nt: TGTGCCAGCAGCCAGGGGGGACAGATTAACTATGGCTACACCTTC
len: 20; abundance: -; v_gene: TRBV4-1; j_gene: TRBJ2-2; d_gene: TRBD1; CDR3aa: CASSPGQGTAGGTNTGELFF; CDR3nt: TGCGCCAGCAGCCCGGGACAGGGGACGGCGGGAGGAACGAACACCGGGGAGCTGTTTTTT
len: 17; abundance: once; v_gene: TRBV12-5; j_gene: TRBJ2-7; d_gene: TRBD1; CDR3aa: CASGVPGQGLSSYEQYF; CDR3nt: TGTGCTAGTGGCGTCCCGGGACAGGGGTTGAGCTCCTACGAGCAGTACTTC
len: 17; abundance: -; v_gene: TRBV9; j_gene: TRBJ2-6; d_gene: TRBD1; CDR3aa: CASTPGQGASGANVLTF; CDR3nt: TGTGCCAGCACCCCGGGACAGGGGGCCTCTGGGGCCAACGTCCTGACTTTC
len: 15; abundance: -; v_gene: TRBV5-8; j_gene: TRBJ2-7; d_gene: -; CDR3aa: CASSLEGEGIYEQYF; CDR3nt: TGTGCCAGCAGCTTGGAGGGGGAGGGCATCTACGAGCAGTACTTC
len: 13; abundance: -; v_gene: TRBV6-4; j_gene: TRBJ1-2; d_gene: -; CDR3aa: CASSDDGGYGYTF; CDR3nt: TGTGCCAGCAGTGACGACGGGGGCTATGGCTACACCTTC
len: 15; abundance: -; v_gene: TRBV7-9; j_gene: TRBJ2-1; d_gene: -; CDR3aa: CASSLARATYNEQFF; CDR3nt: TGTGCCAGCAGCTTAGCGAGAGCCACCTACAATGAGCAGTTCTTC
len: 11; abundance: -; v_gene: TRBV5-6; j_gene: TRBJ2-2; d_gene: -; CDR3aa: CASSLSGELFF; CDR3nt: TGTGCCAGCAGCTTGTCCGGGGAGCTGTTTTTT
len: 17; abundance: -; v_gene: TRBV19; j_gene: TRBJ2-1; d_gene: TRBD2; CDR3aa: CASSNGVIASGYNEQFF; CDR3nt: TGTGCCAGTAGTAACGGGGTTATAGCTAGCGGTTACAATGAGCAGTTCTTC
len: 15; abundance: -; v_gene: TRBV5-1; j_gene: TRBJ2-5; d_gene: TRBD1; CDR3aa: CASSLGRGQGETQYF; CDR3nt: TGCGCCAGCAGCTTGGGCAGGGGGCAGGGGGAGACCCAGTACTTC
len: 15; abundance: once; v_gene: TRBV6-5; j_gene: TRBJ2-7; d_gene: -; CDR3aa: CASSYGAGPSYEQYF; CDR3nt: TGTGCCAGCAGTTACGGGGCGGGACCATCCTACGAGCAGTACTTC
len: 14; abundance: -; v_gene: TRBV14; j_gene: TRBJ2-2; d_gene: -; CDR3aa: CASSQDVGTGELFF; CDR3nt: TGTGCCAGCAGCCAAGATGTCGGCACCGGGGAGCTGTTTTTT
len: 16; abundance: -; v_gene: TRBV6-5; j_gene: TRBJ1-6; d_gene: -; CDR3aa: CASSYSTVSGNSPLHF; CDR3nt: TGTGCCAGCAGTTACTCGACGGTCTCGGGAAATTCACCCCTCCACTTT
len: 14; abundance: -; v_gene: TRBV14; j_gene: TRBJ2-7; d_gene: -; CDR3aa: CASSQRYSSYEQYF; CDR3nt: TGTGCCAGCAGCCAAAGGTATAGCTCCTACGAGCAGTACTTC